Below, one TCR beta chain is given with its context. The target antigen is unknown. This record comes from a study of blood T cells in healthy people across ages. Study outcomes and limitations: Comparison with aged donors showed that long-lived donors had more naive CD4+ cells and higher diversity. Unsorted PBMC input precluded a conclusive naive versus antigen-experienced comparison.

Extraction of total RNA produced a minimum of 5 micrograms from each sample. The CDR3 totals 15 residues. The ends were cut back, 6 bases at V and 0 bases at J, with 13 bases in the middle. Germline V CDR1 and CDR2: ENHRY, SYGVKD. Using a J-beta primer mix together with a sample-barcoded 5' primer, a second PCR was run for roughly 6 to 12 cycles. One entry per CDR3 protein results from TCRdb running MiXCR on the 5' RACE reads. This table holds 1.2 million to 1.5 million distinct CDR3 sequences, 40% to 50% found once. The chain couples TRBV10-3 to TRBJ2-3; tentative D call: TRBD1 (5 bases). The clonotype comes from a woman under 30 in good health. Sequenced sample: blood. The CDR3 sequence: CAIRPSDSSTDTQYF. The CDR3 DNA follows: TGTGCCATCAGACCCTCCGACAGTAGCACAGATACGCAGTATTTT.